Below are 14 T cell receptor beta chains sequenced from a single sample in a study of blood T cell repertoires in COVID-19. TCRdb's copy holds only in-frame clones and misses some; the assay was immunoSEQ multiplex PCR. This table holds around 310,000 clones, 70% to 90% found once. Sequenced input: peripheral blood. Receptors were obtained from a woman aged 50 to 65 with active or convalescent COVID-19.

This chain links TRBV9 with TRBJ2-5; D is uncertain. V was clipped by 0 bases and J by 2 bases, with 8 bases between them. The germline V gene encodes CDR1 SGDLS and CDR2 YYNGEE. The CDR3 is 14 amino acids. The CDR3 nucleotides are TGTGCCAGCAGCGTAGGGTCACTGCAAGAGACCCAGTACTTC. Its translation is CASSVGSLQETQYF.

The J gene is TRBJ1-4, the V gene TRBV5-1; D is uncertain. This CDR3 is 18 amino acids long. The germline V gene has CDR1 SGHRS and CDR2 YFSETQ. Trimming shortened V by 4 bases and J by 2 bases, and 21 bases separated the two germline ends. The CDR3 DNA follows: TGCGCCAGCAGCCTCGGCGGCGGTGCCTTTGCGACTAATGAAAAACTGTTTTTT. Amino acids: CASSLGGGAFATNEKLFF.

The gene calls are TRBV6-1 and TRBJ1-6, with a tentative D call TRBD1 (6 bases). The CDR3 loop spans 15 amino acids. Trimming shortened V by 2 bases and J by 6 bases, and 11 bases separated the two germline ends. Germline V gene sequence: CDR1 MNHNS, CDR2 SASEGT. CDR3 coding DNA: TGTGCCAGCAGTGAATCCAGGGGCCGTAATTCACCCCTCCACTTT. Protein: CASSESRGRNSPLHF.

The chain is built from TRBV6-5 and TRBJ1-6; TRBD1 agrees at 9 bases. V shed 6 bases and J 7 bases; nucleotides not matched to a gene: 4. The CDR3 length is 14 residues. CDR1 and CDR2 (germline): MNHEY, SVGAGI. This chain's CDR3 is CASRLQGANSPLHF. CDR3 bases: TGTGCCAGCAGACTACAGGGGGCGAATTCACCCCTCCACTTT.

The gene calls are TRBV30 and TRBJ1-6; D ambiguous. The V end was cut by 4 bases, the J end by 0 bases, with 10 bases between. Germline CDR1 and CDR2: GTSNPN and SVGIG (reference sequence). The CDR3 length is 15 residues. CDR3 in DNA: TGTGCCTGGATAAAGTCGAGCTCCTATAATTCACCCCTCCACTTT. Protein product: CAWIKSSSYNSPLHF.

The rearrangement joins TRBV19 to TRBJ2-3, with TRBD2 identical over 11 bases. The CDR3 totals 17 residues. Losses at the gene ends were 1 base for V and 1 base for J; bases not matched to a gene: 4. CDR1 LNHDA and CDR2 SQIVND come from the germline V gene (reference sequence). Here the CDR3 reads CASSIGLAGGGTDTQYF. The CDR3, as DNA: TGTGCCAGTAGTATAGGGCTAGCGGGAGGTGGCACAGATACGCAGTATTTT.

The rearrangement links TRBV5-1 to TRBJ2-2; D unclear. The length of the CDR3 is 16 residues. V gave up 1 base and J gave up 6 bases, with 16 bases separating them. In germline, CDR1 is SGHRS, CDR2 YFSETQ. The CDR3 is CASSLQVVGNPGELFF. Written as DNA, the CDR3 is TGCGCCAGCAGCTTGCAGGTAGTCGGTAACCCCGGGGAGCTGTTTTTT.

This chain uses TRBV3-1 (or the pseudogene TRBV3-2) with TRBJ2-1; 12 bases are shared with TRBD2. The CDR3 has 14 amino acids. V shed 3 bases and J 9 bases; nucleotides not matched to a gene: 3. Germline V CDR1 and CDR2: LGHDT, YNNKEL (reference sequence). The CDR3 region has the DNA TGTGCCAGCAGCCACTCTAGCGGGAGGGGTGAGCAGTTCTTC. Protein sequence: CASSHSSGRGEQFF.

This clone was counted once. The chain has TRBV2 and TRBJ1-5, with D hard to call. Germline V gene sequence: CDR1 SNHLY, CDR2 FYNNEI. Trimming took 7 bases from V and 0 from J, leaving 13 bases between them. This CDR3 has 15 amino acids. The CDR3 loop is CASKATRYSNQPQHF. The CDR3 DNA sequence: TGTGCCAGCAAGGCGACACGTTATAGCAATCAGCCCCAGCATTTT.

The J gene is TRBJ1-5, the V gene TRBV7-8, with D hard to call. This CDR3 spans 12 amino acids. Trimming took 6 bases from V and 0 from J, leaving 3 bases between them. CDR1 is SGHVS and CDR2 is FQNEAQ in the germline V gene. The CDR3 spells CASSYSNQPQHF. The CDR3 nucleotides read TGTGCCAGCAGTTATAGCAATCAGCCCCAGCATTTT.

V gene TRBV18 combines with J gene TRBJ2-7; TRBD2 matches 12 bases. This CDR3 contains 15 residues. Germline V gene data show CDR1 as KGHSH and CDR2 as LQKENI. V lost 6 bases and J lost 2; bases outside the gene matches: 5. The CDR3 region has the DNA TGTGCCAGCTCGCCTCCTAGCGGGAGGGCCTACGAGCAGTACTTC. This translates into CASSPPSGRAYEQYF.

The chain employs TRBV4-2 and TRBJ2-5; TRBD1 matches at 8 bases. V shed 1 base, J shed 5 bases, and the junction held 9 bases outside the gene matches. From germline, CDR1 is LGHNA and CDR2 YNFKEQ. The CDR3 spans 16 residues. The CDR3 coding sequence is TGTGCCAGCAGCCAAGTTCGGTCAGGGGGCGGGGAGACCCAGTACTTC. Its protein product is CASSQVRSGGGETQYF.

V is TRBV6-2 or TRBV6-3 and J is TRBJ2-5; D call uncertain. Germline CDR1 and CDR2: MNHEY and SVGEGT. The CDR3 covers 13 residues. V dropped 0 bases and J dropped 5 bases, with 7 bases sitting between them. DNA for the CDR3: TGTGCCAGCAGTTACTCGATGCGTGAGACCCAGTACTTC. Translation: CASSYSMRETQYF.

This clone was counted once. This rearrangement joins TRBV27 to TRBJ2-2; TRBD1 matches 7 bases. The CDR3 covers 19 residues. Germline-derived CDR1 and CDR2 are MNHEY and SMNVEV (reference sequence). With V trimmed by 6 bases and J by 4 bases, 20 bases remained unmatched. CDR3 residues: CASSLTQINRGESTGELFF. The CDR3 nucleotides are TGTGCCAGCAGCTTAACCCAGATAAACAGGGGCGAGAGCACCGGGGAGCTGTTTTTT.